The rows below give T cell receptor beta chains drawn from one sample of a study of T-cell reconstitution after alpha-beta-depleted transplantation in children. TCRdb itself ran the PCR reads through MiXCR, one entry per CDR3 protein. This sample has about 200,000 distinct CDR3 sequences, with 8.4% found just once. This material consisted of PBMCs, mostly from graft donor cells, taken 360 days after TCRalphabeta/CD19-depleted stem cell transplant. Source of these receptors: a male patient aged 2 to 9 who had a stem cell transplant for acute myeloid leukemia, so the T cells may come from the graft donor. CDR3s include the opening cysteine and the closing phenylalanine or tryptophan. The D gene is left open where the match is weak. Rows may omit the clone size; those that give it use once, few, many or a size class.

.	few	TRBV7-8	TRBJ1-1	TGTGCCAGCAGCTTAGCGTTGGCAGGGGAAATGAACACTGAAGCTTTCTTT	CASSLALAGEMNTEAFF
.	.	TRBV15	TRBJ1-4	TGTGCCACCACACGGACGGTAAAGAATGAAAAACTGTTTTTT	CATTRTVKNEKLFF
TRBD2	.	TRBV10-3	TRBJ2-3	TGTGCCATCAGTGAGATTCCTAGCGGGGGGGCCTGGGGCACAGATACGCAGTATTTT	CAISEIPSGGAWGTDTQYF
.	many	TRBV5-1	TRBJ2-1	TGCGCCAGCCGGGTGCAGGGACCCTACAATGAGCAGTTCTTC	CASRVQGPYNEQFF
.	.	TRBV10-3	TRBJ2-2	TGTGCCAAAGCGCCCGACACCACCGGGGAGCTGTTTTTT	CAKAPDTTGELFF
.	few	TRBV24-1	TRBJ2-7	TGTGCCACCAGACGACTAGACGATCCCTACGAGCAGTACTTC	CATRRLDDPYEQYF
TRBD2	many	TRBV10-3	TRBJ2-5	TGTGCCATCAGCGGGGGGACCCCGGGGGTGCAAGAGACCCAGTACTTC	CAISGGTPGVQETQYF
TRBD2	few	TRBV20-1	TRBJ2-3	TGCAGTGCTGTCCGACTAGCGGGAGTGGGCACAGATACGCAGTATTTT	CSAVRLAGVGTDTQYF
.	.	TRBV29-1	TRBJ2-3	TGCAGCGTTCACGAGGGTACCCTCCGTACGCAGTATTTT	CSVHEGTLRTQYF
.	.	TRBV25-1	TRBJ2-1	TGTGCCAGCGGTCCAAATGAGCAGTTCTTC	CASGPNEQFF
.	.	TRBV7-6	TRBJ2-3	TGTGCCAGCAGCCTGAGGGGGTCCCCAGGTGGTGGCACAGATACGCAGTATTTT	CASSLRGSPGGGTDTQYF
TRBD2	many	TRBV12-3/TRBV12-4	TRBJ2-2	TGTGCCAGCAGTTTAATGGGAGCGGGAGGAACCGGGGAGCTGTTTTTT	CASSLMGAGGTGELFF
.	few	TRBV7-2	TRBJ2-4	TGTGCCAGCAGCCTTATCCTAGCCAAAAACATTCAGTACTTC	CASSLILAKNIQYF
TRBD1	few	TRBV29-1	TRBJ2-5	TGCAGCGTTGACAGGGGGATGGAGACCCAGTACTTC	CSVDRGMETQYF
.	few	TRBV15	TRBJ2-1	TGTGCCACCAGCAGATCGACAGGCCCGTTTGACGGTGAGCAGTTCTTC	CATSRSTGPFDGEQFF
.	.	TRBV2	TRBJ1-6	TGTGTCAGCACTAAGGGTGATTCACCCCTCCACTTT	CVSTKGDSPLHF
TRBD2	many	TRBV20-1	TRBJ2-7	TGCAGTGCTAGTGGGGACGATGCCGGACTAGCGGGAGGCGACGAGCAGTACTTC	CSASGDDAGLAGGDEQYF
TRBD2	many	TRBV6-5	TRBJ2-7	TGTGCCAGCAGTTACTCGGTACCTAGCGGAGCCTTCAAGCAGTACTTC	CASSYSVPSGAFKQYF
.	.	TRBV5-6	TRBJ2-2	TGTGCCAGCAGCGGAGGTTCGAGCGGGGAGCTGTTTTTT	CASSGGSSGELFF
.	.	TRBV9	TRBJ1-2	TGTGCCAGCAGCGTAGCGCAGGCAAACTATGGCTACACCTTC	CASSVAQANYGYTF
TRBD2	.	TRBV12-3/TRBV12-4	TRBJ2-2	TGTGCCAGCAGCGCTAGCGGGCGTCCCGGGGAGCTGTTTTTT	CASSASGRPGELFF
TRBD1	few	TRBV27	TRBJ2-7	TGTGCCAGCAGTCCTCAAACAGGGGTCCACGAGCAGTACTTC	CASSPQTGVHEQYF
TRBD1	few	TRBV5-1	TRBJ2-2	TGCGCCAGCAGCTTGTTAGGGGACAGGTGGACCGGGGAGCTGTTTTTT	CASSLLGDRWTGELFF
TRBD1	many	TRBV20-1	TRBJ1-1	TGCAGTGCTAGAGATCGGAGACAGGGAGAGATTACTGAAGCTTTCTTT	CSARDRRQGEITEAFF
.	many	TRBV2	TRBJ2-2	TGTGCCAGCAGTGAGGGGCACGCGAACACCGGGGAGCTGTTTTTT	CASSEGHANTGELFF
.	.	TRBV7-3	TRBJ2-1	TGTGCCAGCAGCTTAAGGGGAGTAGCGGCCTACAATGAGCAGTTCTTC	CASSLRGVAAYNEQFF
.	many	TRBV12-3/TRBV12-4	TRBJ1-6	TGTGCCAGCAGTCCCTTAAATTCACCCCTCCACTTT	CASSPLNSPLHF
.	few	TRBV12-5	TRBJ1-1	TGTGCTAGTGGAGTGGAATCTAAAGCTTTCTTT	CASGVESKAFF